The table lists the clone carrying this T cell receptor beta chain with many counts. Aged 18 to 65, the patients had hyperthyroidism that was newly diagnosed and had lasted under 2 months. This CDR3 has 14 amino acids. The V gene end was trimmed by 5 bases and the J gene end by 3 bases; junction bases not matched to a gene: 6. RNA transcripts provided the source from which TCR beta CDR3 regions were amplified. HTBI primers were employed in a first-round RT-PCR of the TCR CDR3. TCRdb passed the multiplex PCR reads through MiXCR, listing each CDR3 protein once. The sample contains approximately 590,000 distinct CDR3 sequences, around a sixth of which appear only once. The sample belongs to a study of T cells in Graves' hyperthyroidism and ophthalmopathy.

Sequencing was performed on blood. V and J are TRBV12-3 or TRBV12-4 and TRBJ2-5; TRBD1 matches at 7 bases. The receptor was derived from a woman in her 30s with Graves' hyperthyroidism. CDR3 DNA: TGTGCCAGCAGTGTGACAGGGAGCAAAGAGACCCAGTACTTC. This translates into CASSVTGSKETQYF.